The 30 T cell receptor beta chains reported below all come from one sample, sequenced in a study of T cell responses to AZD1222 COVID-19 vaccine. Produced via immunoSEQ multiplex PCR; TCRdb's table is partial and in-frame only. The repertoire holds about 140,000 clones, with 80% to 95% as singletons. The material sequenced was peripheral blood, taken 28 days after the second AZD1222 dose. These receptors all come from an adult who received the AZD1222 COVID-19 vaccine.

V is TRBV6-5 and J is TRBJ2-2; D is undetermined. The CDR3 covers 14 residues. Germline assignment: CDR1 MNHEY and CDR2 SVGAGI. Trimming pared 5 bases from V and 6 bases from J, leaving 13 bases between. The DNA of the CDR3 is TGTGCCAGCAGTCCCTTTGGGGTCGCCGGGGAGCTGTTTTTT. Translation gives CASSPFGVAGELFF.

This chain links TRBV9 with TRBJ2-1, with 7 positions matching TRBD2. The V gene's germline CDR1 is SGDLS and CDR2 YYNGEE. This CDR3 has 16 amino acids. J was trimmed by 7 bases and V by 2 bases; bases with no gene match: 12. CDR3 coding DNA: TGTGCCAGCAGCGTGGGGGACTACATTCGCCGGAATGAGCAGTTCTTC. This gives the protein CASSVGDYIRRNEQFF. The full variable domain, its missing parts supplied by reference TRBV9 and TRBJ2-1, is DSGVTQTPKHLITATGQRVTLRCSPRSGDLSVYWYQQSLDQGLQFLIQYYNGEERAKGNILERFSAQQFPDLHSELNLSSLELGDSALYFCASSVGDYIRRNEQFFGPGTRLTVL.

The chain uses TRBV28 and TRBJ2-2; D is uncertain. In germline, CDR1 is MDHEN, CDR2 SYDVKM. Deletions cut 4 bases from V and 5 bases from J, with 8 bases between. The CDR3 spans 13 residues. The CDR3 region has the DNA TGTGCCAGCAGTTCCTCCCCGACCGGGGAGCTGTTTTTT. Residues: CASSSSPTGELFF.

This clone was seen once. The gene calls are TRBV6-4 and TRBJ1-2; TRBD1 matches 10 bases. Trimming cost V 4 bases and J 8 bases; bases outside gene matches: 4. Germline values: CDR1 MRHNA, CDR2 SNTAGT. The CDR3 is made up of 13 amino acids. CDR3 loop: CASSAGTGAGYTF. The CDR3 nucleotides read TGTGCCAGCAGTGCCGGGACAGGGGCAGGCTACACCTTC.

The chain recombines TRBV3-1 (or the pseudogene TRBV3-2) with TRBJ1-5; perhaps TRBD1 as D (5 bases). The CDR3 length is 14 residues. Deletions cut 6 bases from V and 2 bases from J, with 11 bases between. Per the germline V gene, CDR1 is LGHDT and CDR2 is YNNKEL (reference sequence). CDR3 region: CASSRTRGNQPQHF. Here the CDR3 DNA reads TGTGCCAGCAGTCGGACACGAGGCAATCAGCCCCAGCATTTT.

This chain connects TRBV20-1 to TRBJ1-2; D not resolved. Germline V CDR1 and CDR2: DFQATT, SNEGSKA (reference sequence). With 3 bases removed from V and 4 bases from J, the gap between germline ends came to 9 bases. The CDR3 extends over 12 amino acids. The DNA of the CDR3 is TGCAGTGCTAGTATCCAGACCTATGGCTACACCTTC. Its protein is CSASIQTYGYTF.

This chain joins TRBV6-1 and TRBJ2-2; TRBD1 matches at 7 bases. This CDR3 has 17 residues. Per germline, CDR1 MNHNS and CDR2 SASEGT. With V trimmed by 3 bases and J by 3 bases, 10 bases remained unmatched. CDR3: CASSETAGTAYTGELFF. CDR3 nucleotides: TGTGCCAGCAGTGAGACCGCCGGGACAGCCTACACCGGGGAGCTGTTTTTT.

This clone has only one observation. The J gene is TRBJ2-1, the V gene TRBV7-9, with D perhaps matching TRBD2 (6 bases). Germline V lookup: CDR1 SEHNR, CDR2 FQNEAQ (reference sequence). The germline V and J ends were trimmed by 3 bases and 1 base, with 13 bases remaining between them. The CDR3 runs to 16 residues. CDR3 region: CASSLEASVSYNEQFF. For the CDR3, the DNA is TGTGCCAGCAGCTTGGAGGCTAGCGTTTCCTACAATGAGCAGTTCTTC. Filled out from reference TRBV7-9 and TRBJ2-1, the complete variable domain reads DTGVSQNPRHKITKRGQNVTFRCDPISEHNRLYWYRQTLGQGPEFLTYFQNEAQLEKSRLLSDRFSAERPKGSFSTLEIQRTEQGDSAMYLCASSLEASVSYNEQFFGPGTRLTVL.

This clone appeared once. The sample has other DNA sequences that encode this CDR3 too. The CDR3: CASSYGGRAADTQYF. CDR3 nucleotide sequence: TGTGCCAGCAGTTACGGAGGGAGGGCCGCGGATACGCAGTATTTT. The chain links TRBV6-5 to TRBJ2-3; 7 positions match TRBD2. This CDR3 is built from 15 residues. The germline V gene encodes CDR1 MNHEY and CDR2 SVGAGI. The trim removed 2 bases at V and 6 bases at J, leaving 8 bases unmatched.

The V call is TRBV5-8, the J call TRBJ1-5; TRBD1 might be the D (6 bases). The V gene's germline CDR1 is SGHTS and CDR2 YDEGEE. This CDR3 region has 15 residues. Trimming stripped 0 bases from V and 4 bases from J, with 11 bases between. The CDR3 region is CASSLGFQGNQPQHF. The CDR3 DNA is TGTGCCAGCAGCTTGGGTTTCCAGGGGAATCAGCCCCAGCATTTT. Full variable domain (missing parts from reference TRBV5-8 and TRBJ1-5): EAGVTQSPTHLIKTRGQQATLRCSPISGHTSVYWYQQALGLGLQFLLWYDEGEERNRGNFPPRFSGRQFPNYSSELNVNALELEDSALYLCASSLGFQGNQPQHFGDGTRLSIL.

The CDR3: CASSKGWGGPYNEQFF. In DNA, the CDR3 is TGTGCCAGCAGTAAAGGGTGGGGGGGCCCCTACAATGAGCAGTTCTTC. V and J are TRBV21-1 and TRBJ2-1; TRBD2, as called in the table, went unchecked against the DNA. TRBV21-1 is given as a pseudogene. This CDR3 spans 16 amino acids.

The chain links TRBV15 to TRBJ1-5, with 7 nucleotides matching TRBD1. CDR1 is LNHNV and CDR2 is YYDKDF in the germline V gene (reference sequence). The CDR3 runs to 13 residues. The junction had 4 bases not matched to a gene; V was cut back by 9 bases and J by 2 bases. CDR3 DNA: TGTGCCACGAGACAGGGCGGCAATCAGCCCCAGCATTTT. Its protein is CATRQGGNQPQHF. The whole variable domain, remainder taken from reference TRBV15 and TRBJ1-5, is DAMVIQNPRYQVTQFGKPVTLSCSQTLNHNVMYWYQQKSSQAPKLLFHYYDKDFNNEADTPDNFQSRRPNTSFCFLDIRSPGLGDTAMYLCATRQGGNQPQHFGDGTRLSIL.

The rearrangement joins TRBV5-1 to TRBJ1-3; 7 bases agree with TRBD1. Germline CDR1 reads SGHRS; CDR2 reads YFSETQ. J gave up 0 bases and V 3 bases, and 9 bases lay outside the gene matches. The CDR3 is made up of 17 amino acids. The CDR3 nucleotides are TGCGCCAGCAGCTACCAGGGGGGACCGAGCTCTGGAAACACCATATATTTT. It yields the protein CASSYQGGPSSGNTIYF.

The chain links TRBV5-1 to TRBJ1-2, with TRBD1 identical over 9 bases. The CDR3 loop spans 15 amino acids. Germline V gene sequence: CDR1 SGHRS, CDR2 YFSETQ. V was clipped by 4 bases and J by 7 bases; unmatched bases: 11. As DNA, the CDR3 is TGCGCCAGCAGCCCAGGGGACAGGGAAGGCTCTGGCTACACCTTC. This translates into CASSPGDREGSGYTF.

The sample holds one count of this clone. The V call is TRBV28, the J call TRBJ1-6; D gene uncertain. CDR1 is MDHEN, CDR2 SYDVKM, per germline. The CDR3 has 14 residues. V dropped 8 bases and J dropped 4 bases, with 12 bases sitting between them. CDR3 residues: CASSPTSYNSPLHF. CDR3 DNA: TGTGCCAGCTCCCCTACGTCTTATAATTCACCCCTCCACTTT.

The CDR3 reads CASSEAAHPNYGYTF. The CDR3, as DNA: TGTGCCAGCAGTGAAGCCGCACACCCGAACTATGGCTACACCTTC. The rearrangement uses TRBV6-1 and TRBJ1-2; D ambiguous. Trimming removed 0 bases from V and 2 bases from J, with 10 bases in between. Germline V gene lookup returns CDR1 MNHNS and CDR2 SASEGT. The CDR3 has 15 residues.

The chain couples TRBV2 to TRBJ2-7; 8 nucleotides align to TRBD2. The junction had 6 bases not matched to a gene; V was cut back by 7 bases and J by 4 bases. Germline V lookup: CDR1 SNHLY, CDR2 FYNNEI. The CDR3 loop spans 13 amino acids. DNA of the CDR3: TGTGCCAGCAAACCGACTAGCGTTTACGAGCAGTACTTC. Translating gives CASKPTSVYEQYF. The variable domain in full, with the rest retrieved from reference TRBV2 and TRBJ2-7, is EPEVTQTPSHQVTQMGQEVILRCVPISNHLYFYWYRQILGQKVEFLVSFYNNEISEKSEIFDDQFSVERPDGSNFTLKIRSTKLEDSAMYFCASKPTSVYEQYFGPGTRLTVT.

In the case of this clone: One end of the junction is discordant with germline, which a read error may explain. The CDR3 protein is CASSKRTDLEF. In DNA, the CDR3 is TGTGCCAGCAGTAAACGGACGGACTTGGAGTTC. The chain uses TRBV28 and TRBJ2-7; the D gene is possibly TRBD2 (5 bases). Germline V CDR1 and CDR2: MDHEN, SYDVKM. This CDR3 is built from 11 residues. The entire variable domain, with the rest obtained from reference TRBV28 and TRBJ2-7, is as follows: DVKVTQSSRYLVKRTGEKVFLECVQDMDHENMFWYRQDPGLGLRLIYFSYDVKMKEKGDIPEGYSVSREKKERFSLILESASTNQTSMYLCASSKRTDLEFGPGTRLTVT.

This chain uses TRBV15 with TRBJ2-7; 11 bases line up with TRBD1. This CDR3 contains 15 residues. The ends lost 4 bases at V and 7 bases at J; junction bases unmatched: 9. In germline, CDR1 is LNHNV, CDR2 YYDKDF (reference sequence). CDR3 coding DNA: TGTGCCACCAGCACGGCCGGGACAGGGGGTATAGAGCAGTACTTC. Translation: CATSTAGTGGIEQYF.

The chain uses TRBV7-9 and TRBJ1-1; a weak D match, TRBD1 (6 bases). This CDR3 spans 14 amino acids. Germline V CDR1 and CDR2: SEHNR, FQNEAQ (reference sequence). With 2 bases removed from V and 4 bases from J, the gap between germline ends came to 11 bases. DNA of the CDR3: TGTGCCAGCAGCTTATCGCAGGGGAGCACTGAAGCTTTCTTT. Translation gives CASSLSQGSTEAFF.

The rearrangement joins TRBV7-2 to TRBJ1-1; D gene uncertain. V was shortened by 2 bases and J by 4 bases, with 14 bases between the two germline ends. Looked up from germline, CDR1 is SGHTA and CDR2 is FQGNSA. The CDR3 runs to 15 residues. CDR3 loop: CASSLRRARGTEAFF. The CDR3 coding sequence is TGTGCCAGCAGCTTAAGAAGGGCCCGGGGCACTGAAGCTTTCTTT.

This rearrangement joins TRBV6-5 to TRBJ2-2; D uncertain. Looked up from germline, CDR1 is MNHEY and CDR2 is SVGAGI. V gave up 6 bases and J gave up 4 bases, with 6 bases separating them. The CDR3 covers 12 residues. The CDR3 here is CASRRVTGELFF. CDR3 DNA sequence: TGTGCCAGCAGAAGGGTCACCGGGGAGCTGTTTTTT.

The V call is TRBV9, the J call TRBJ2-3, with D perhaps matching TRBD1 or TRBD2 (5 bases each). V dropped 8 bases and J dropped 5 bases, with 21 bases sitting between them. The CDR3 runs to 15 residues. Germline V gives CDR1 SGDLS, CDR2 YYNGEE. CDR3 protein: CASVPPGPPRDTQYF. In DNA, the CDR3 is TGTGCCAGTGTTCCTCCGGGACCACCACGAGATACGCAGTATTTT.

This rearrangement joins TRBV3-1 (or the pseudogene TRBV3-2) to TRBJ1-1; 7 nucleotides agree with TRBD1. This CDR3 contains 14 residues. The junction had 9 bases not matched to a gene; V was cut back by 4 bases and J by 7 bases. Germline V gives CDR1 LGHDT, CDR2 YNNKEL (reference sequence). The CDR3 is CASSLPGQLLEAFF. The DNA of the CDR3 is TGTGCCAGCAGCCTACCGGGACAGCTCCTTGAAGCTTTCTTT.

This clone was observed once. The chain has TRBV28 and TRBJ2-3; tentatively, D is TRBD2 (6 bases). V was shortened by 3 bases and J by 4 bases, with 14 bases between the two germline ends. The germline CDR1 and CDR2 sequences are MDHEN and SYDVKM. There are 15 residues in the CDR3. The CDR3 DNA reads as TGTGCCAGCAGTTTCCGCGGGGCGAAGCCAGATACGCAGTATTTT. Protein product: CASSFRGAKPDTQYF. Together with reference TRBV28 and TRBJ2-3, the CDR3 gives the full variable domain: DVKVTQSSRYLVKRTGEKVFLECVQDMDHENMFWYRQDPGLGLRLIYFSYDVKMKEKGDIPEGYSVSREKKERFSLILESASTNQTSMYLCASSFRGAKPDTQYFGPGTRLTVL.

The chain couples TRBV10-3 to TRBJ2-7, with D perhaps TRBD2 (5 bases). Trimming cost V 3 bases and J 4 bases, with 7 bases left between them. The CDR3 is made up of 12 amino acids. Germline V lookup: CDR1 ENHRY, CDR2 SYGVKD. Here the CDR3 reads CAISDPGYEQYF. The CDR3 DNA reads TGTGCCATCAGTGACCCGGGATACGAGCAGTACTTC.

The chain employs TRBV11-1 and TRBJ2-7; D is possibly TRBD1 (5 bases). CDR1 is SGHAT and CDR2 is FQDESV in the germline V gene (reference sequence). The ends were cut back, 4 bases at V and 2 bases at J, with 18 bases in the middle. The CDR3 spans 16 residues. The CDR3 region is CASSSFDGATAYEQYF. DNA of the CDR3: TGTGCCAGCAGCTCCTTCGATGGGGCGACGGCCTACGAGCAGTACTTC.

The J gene is TRBJ2-7, the V gene TRBV7-6; D gene uncertain. This CDR3 spans 12 amino acids. CDR1 and CDR2 (germline): SGHVS, FNYEAQ. Trimming removed 2 bases from V and 6 bases from J, with 8 bases in between. The CDR3 nucleotides read TGTGCCAGCAGCTTAAGGTACGGCGAGCAGTACTTC. This sequence encodes CASSLRYGEQYF.

The chain has TRBV7-8 and TRBJ1-5; 8 bases are shared with TRBD1. Germline values: CDR1 SGHVS, CDR2 FQNEAQ. Trimming took 5 bases from V and 1 from J; bases not matched to a gene: 4. The CDR3 has 15 amino acids. In nucleotides, the CDR3 is TGTGCCAGCAGCCAGGCAGGGGGCAGCAATCAGCCCCAGCATTTT. It encodes CASSQAGGSNQPQHF.

The DNA of the CDR3 is TGTGCCAGCAGTCCCGCTGGGGGGCCGAACACTGAAGCTTTCTTT. Translated, it gives CASSPAGGPNTEAFF. This sequence joins TRBV28 and TRBJ1-1, with a possible D match to TRBD1 (6 bases). V gave up 5 bases and J gave up 1 base, with 14 bases separating them. Germline loops: CDR1 MDHEN, CDR2 SYDVKM. This CDR3 region has 15 residues.